This T cell receptor beta chain was captured by sequencing in a study of blood T cell repertoires in COVID-19. This clone was seen a few times. Produced via immunoSEQ multiplex PCR; TCRdb's table is partial and in-frame only. The sample comprises fewer than 250,000 clones, almost 90% of which are singletons, and around 2.9% rests with the top ten. The CDR3 spans 12 residues. Trimming cost V 3 bases and J 3 bases, with 5 bases left between them. CDR1 is SEHNR and CDR2 is FQNEAQ in the germline V gene (reference sequence). This TCR was recovered from a woman aged 55-69 years with acute or convalescent COVID-19. The V call is TRBV7-9, the J call TRBJ1-1, with D unresolved. The sequencing sample was made of peripheral blood. The CDR3 protein is CASSFGDTEAFF. In DNA form, the CDR3 reads TGTGCCAGCAGCTTTGGAGACACTGAAGCTTTCTTT.